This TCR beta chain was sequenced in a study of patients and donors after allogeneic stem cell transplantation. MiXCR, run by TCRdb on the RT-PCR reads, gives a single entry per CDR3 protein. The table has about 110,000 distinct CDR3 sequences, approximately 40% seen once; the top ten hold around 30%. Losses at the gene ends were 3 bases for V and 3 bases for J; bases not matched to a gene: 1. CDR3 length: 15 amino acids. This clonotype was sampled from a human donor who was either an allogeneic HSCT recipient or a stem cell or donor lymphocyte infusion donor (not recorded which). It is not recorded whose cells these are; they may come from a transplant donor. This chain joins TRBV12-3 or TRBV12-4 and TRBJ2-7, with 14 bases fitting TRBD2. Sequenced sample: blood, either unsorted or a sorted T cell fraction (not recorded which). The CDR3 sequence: CASSLGLAGDYEQYF. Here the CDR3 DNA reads TGTGCCAGCAGTTTGGGACTAGCGGGAGACTACGAGCAGTACTTC.